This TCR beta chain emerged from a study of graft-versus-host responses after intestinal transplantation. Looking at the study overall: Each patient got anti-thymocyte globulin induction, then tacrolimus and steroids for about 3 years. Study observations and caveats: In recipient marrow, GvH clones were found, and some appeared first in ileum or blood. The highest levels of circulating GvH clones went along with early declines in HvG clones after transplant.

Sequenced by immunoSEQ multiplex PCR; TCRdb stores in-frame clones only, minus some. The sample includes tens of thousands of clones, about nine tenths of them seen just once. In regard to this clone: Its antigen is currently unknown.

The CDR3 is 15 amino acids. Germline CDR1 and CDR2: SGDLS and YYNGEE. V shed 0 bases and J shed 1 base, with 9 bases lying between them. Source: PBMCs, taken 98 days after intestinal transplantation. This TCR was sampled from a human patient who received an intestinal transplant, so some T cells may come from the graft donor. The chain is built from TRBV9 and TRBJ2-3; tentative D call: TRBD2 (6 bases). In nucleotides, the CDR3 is TGTGCCAGCAGCGTAGGCGGCGGGGGCACAGATACGCAGTATTTT. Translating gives CASSVGGGGTDTQYF.